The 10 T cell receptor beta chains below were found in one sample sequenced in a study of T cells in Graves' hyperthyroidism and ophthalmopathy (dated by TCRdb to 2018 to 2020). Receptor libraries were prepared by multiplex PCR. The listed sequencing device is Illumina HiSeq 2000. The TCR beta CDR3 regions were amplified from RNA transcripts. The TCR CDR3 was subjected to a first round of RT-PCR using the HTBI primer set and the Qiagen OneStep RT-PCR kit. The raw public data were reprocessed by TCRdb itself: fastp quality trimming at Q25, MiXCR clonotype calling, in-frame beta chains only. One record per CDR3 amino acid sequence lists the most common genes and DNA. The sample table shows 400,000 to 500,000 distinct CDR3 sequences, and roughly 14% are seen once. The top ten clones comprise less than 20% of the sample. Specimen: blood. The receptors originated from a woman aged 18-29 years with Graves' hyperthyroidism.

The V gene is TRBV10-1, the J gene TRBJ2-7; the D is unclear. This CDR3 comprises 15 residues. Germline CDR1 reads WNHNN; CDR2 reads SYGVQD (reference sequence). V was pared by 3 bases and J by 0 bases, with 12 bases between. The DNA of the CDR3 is TGCGCCAGCAGTGACTCTTCTCCCCTCTCCTACGAGCAGTACTTC. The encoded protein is CASSDSSPLSYEQYF.

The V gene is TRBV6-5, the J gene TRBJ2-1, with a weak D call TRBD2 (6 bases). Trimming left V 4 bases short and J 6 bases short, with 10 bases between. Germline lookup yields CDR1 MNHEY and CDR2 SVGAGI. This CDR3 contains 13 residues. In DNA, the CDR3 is TGTGCCAGCAGTTGGGGGGAAGGCAATGAGCAGTTCTTC. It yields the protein CASSWGEGNEQFF.

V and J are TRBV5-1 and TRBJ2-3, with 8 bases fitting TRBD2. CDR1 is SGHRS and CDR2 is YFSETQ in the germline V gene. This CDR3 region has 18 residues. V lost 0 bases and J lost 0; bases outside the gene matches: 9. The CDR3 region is CASSLVTAGAPSTDTQYF. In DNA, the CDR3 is TGCGCCAGCAGCTTGGTGACAGCGGGAGCCCCTAGCACAGATACGCAGTATTTT.

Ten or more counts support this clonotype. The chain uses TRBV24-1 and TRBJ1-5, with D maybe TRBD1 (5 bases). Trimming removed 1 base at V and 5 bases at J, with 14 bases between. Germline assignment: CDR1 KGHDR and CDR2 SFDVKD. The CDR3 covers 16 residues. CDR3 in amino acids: CATSDFGRVKDQPQHF. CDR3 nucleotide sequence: TGTGCCACCAGTGATTTCGGCAGGGTGAAAGATCAGCCCCAGCATTTT.

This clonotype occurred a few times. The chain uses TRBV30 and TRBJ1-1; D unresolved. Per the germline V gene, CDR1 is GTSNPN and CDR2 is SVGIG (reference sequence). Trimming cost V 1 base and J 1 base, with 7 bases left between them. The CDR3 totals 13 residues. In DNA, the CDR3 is TGTGCCTGGAGTGATCACCAGAACACTGAAGCTTTCTTT. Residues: CAWSDHQNTEAFF. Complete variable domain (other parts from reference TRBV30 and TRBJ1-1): SQTIHQWPATLVQPVGSPLSLECTVEGTSNPNLYWYRQAAGRGLQLLFYSVGIGQISSEVPQNLSASRPQDRQFILSSKKLLLSDSGFYLCAWSDHQNTEAFFGQGTRLTVV.

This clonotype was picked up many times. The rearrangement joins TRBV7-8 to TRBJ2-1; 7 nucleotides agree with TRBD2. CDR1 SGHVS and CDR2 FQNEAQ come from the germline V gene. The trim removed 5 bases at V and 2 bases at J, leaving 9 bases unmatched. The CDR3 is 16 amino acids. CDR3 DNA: TGTGCCAGCAGCCCCCTCCGTAGCGGGCCCTACAATGAGCAGTTCTTC. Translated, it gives CASSPLRSGPYNEQFF.

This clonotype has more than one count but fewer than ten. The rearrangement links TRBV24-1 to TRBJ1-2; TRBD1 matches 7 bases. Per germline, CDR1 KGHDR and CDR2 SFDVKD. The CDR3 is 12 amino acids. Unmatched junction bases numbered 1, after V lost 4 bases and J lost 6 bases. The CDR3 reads CATSEQGHGYTF. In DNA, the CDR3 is TGTGCCACCAGTGAACAGGGGCATGGCTACACCTTC.

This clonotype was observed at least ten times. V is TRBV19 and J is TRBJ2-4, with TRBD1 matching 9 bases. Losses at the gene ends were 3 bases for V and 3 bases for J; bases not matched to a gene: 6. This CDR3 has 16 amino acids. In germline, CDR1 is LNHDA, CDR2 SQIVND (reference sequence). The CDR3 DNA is TGTGCCAGTAGTATGGGGACAGGGCCGGACAAAAACATTCAGTACTTC. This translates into CASSMGTGPDKNIQYF.

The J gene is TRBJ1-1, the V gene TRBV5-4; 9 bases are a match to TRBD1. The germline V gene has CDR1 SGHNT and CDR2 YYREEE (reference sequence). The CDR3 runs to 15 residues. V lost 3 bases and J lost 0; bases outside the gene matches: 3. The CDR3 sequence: CASSYGQGMNTEAFF. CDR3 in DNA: TGTGCCAGCAGCTATGGACAGGGGATGAACACTGAAGCTTTCTTT. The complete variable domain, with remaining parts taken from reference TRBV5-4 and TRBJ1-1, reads ETGVTQSPTHLIKTRGQQVTLRCSSQSGHNTVSWYQQALGQGPQFIFQYYREEENGRGNFPPRFSGLQFPNYSSELNVNALELDDSALYLCASSYGQGMNTEAFFGQGTRLTVV.

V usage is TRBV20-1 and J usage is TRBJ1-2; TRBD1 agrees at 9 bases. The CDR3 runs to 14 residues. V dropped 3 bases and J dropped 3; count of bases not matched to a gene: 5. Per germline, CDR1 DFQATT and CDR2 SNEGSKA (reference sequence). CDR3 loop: CSARQDRGDYGYTF. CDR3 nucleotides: TGCAGTGCTAGGCAGGACAGGGGAGACTATGGCTACACCTTC.